This T cell receptor (beta chain) derives from a study of T cell responses to AZD1222 COVID-19 vaccine. Method: immunoSEQ multiplex PCR; TCRdb's copy keeps in-frame clones and lacks some. The sample comprises about 130,000 clones, roughly 93% of which are singletons, and 6% to 7% rests with the top ten. Comment on this clone: Its antigen is not identified.

With 7 bases removed from V and 0 bases from J, the gap between germline ends came to 16 bases. The CDR3 runs to 15 residues. Looked up from germline, CDR1 is SEHNR and CDR2 is FQNEAQ (reference sequence). The study, taken as a whole, reports: Clonal diversity may have been underestimated in mostly white British donors. Unmutated variant regions reportedly attract nearly half of all spike-specific TCRs. With two AZD1222 doses given, Spike-specific TCR breadth and depth both rose.

The sequencing here drew on peripheral blood, taken 28 days after the second AZD1222 dose. The TCR originated in an adult who received the AZD1222 COVID-19 vaccine. V usage is TRBV7-9 and J usage is TRBJ2-7; D might be TRBD1 (6 bases). The CDR3 sequence: CASIPGEWSSYEQYF. For the CDR3, the DNA is TGTGCCAGCATCCCAGGGGAATGGAGCTCCTACGAGCAGTACTTC. The full variable domain, with the rest looked up from reference TRBV7-9 and TRBJ2-7, is DTGVSQNPRHKITKRGQNVTFRCDPISEHNRLYWYRQTLGQGPEFLTYFQNEAQLEKSRLLSDRFSAERPKGSFSTLEIQRTEQGDSAMYLCASIPGEWSSYEQYFGPGTRLTVT.